The clone carrying this TCR beta chain was observed a handful of times. This sample was included in a study of blood T cell repertoires in COVID-19. Whole-study context: Researchers got acute and convalescent COVID-19 samples from the United States, Italy and Spain. From T cells, B-cell-depleted T cells, or PBMCs came the material, which was cDNA or gDNA.

Per the original data handling: Scientists estimated how many nucleated cells there were by amplifying reference gene primers. Some clones are missing from TCRdb's copy, which holds only in-frame ones; the method was immunoSEQ multiplex PCR. V and J calls and clone size are as listed in that table; D and trimming were resolved from the DNA. The repertoire holds 100,000 to 150,000 clones, more than 65% seen once, with 2% to 2.5% in the top ten. Looked up from germline, CDR1 is SGHKS and CDR2 is YYEKEE (reference sequence). V was shortened by 0 bases and J by 3 bases, with 7 bases between the two germline ends. This CDR3 has 14 amino acids.

The receptor was derived from a woman aged 70-85 years with acute or convalescent COVID-19. Material: peripheral blood. The chain joins TRBV5-5 to TRBJ2-1; no clear D gene. CDR3: CASSLANNYNEQFF. The DNA of the CDR3 is TGTGCCAGCAGCTTGGCAAACAACTACAATGAGCAGTTCTTC.